These T cell receptor beta chains were read from a single sample in a study of shared clonotypes between healthy human individuals. Some clones are missing from TCRdb's copy, which holds only in-frame ones; the method was immunoSEQ multiplex PCR. The sample consists of about 590,000 clones, around 95% of them appearing once. Material: naive CD8+ T cells sorted from blood. The source is a woman in her 30s in good health. Each CDR3 is given without its conserved first and last residue.

v_call,cdr3_aa
TRBV10-2,ASSESTSPYEQY
TRBV5-6,ASSLSRGESYT
TRBV9,ASSAGLAGVWADEQF
TRBV7-9,ASSSDRDYGYT
TRBV30,AWMTGAEGYT
TRBV13,ASSQKRETRIDTQY
TRBV28,ASSYGVRTEAF
TRBV2,GSSGSYEQY
TRBV7-8,ASNIAGVETQY
TRBV10-2,ASSESGGGNEKLF
TRBV28,ASRGEKLF
TRBV9,ASSVGRGSANGYT
TRBV4-1,ASSLRHTTDTQY
TRBV7-9,ASRPGQGNTEAF
TRBV29-1,SVSTGNEQF
TRBV13,ASSAREGLLVHEQY
TRBV5-6,ASSPPGTGSYNEQF
TRBV4-1,ASSHDQRSGNTIY
TRBV2,ASSEANSAGGPSYEQY
TRBV11-2,ASSLVRDQGASGNTIY
TRBV5-1,ASSLRQGTPDEQF
TRBV9,ASRSGSSSYNEQF
TRBV29-1,SVLHPGRLNNEQF
TRBV5-6,ASSLSLAGFTDTQY
TRBV7-2,ASSFGGEQY
TRBV6-5,ASSYFDSNEQF
TRBV28,ASSPATGLNEKLF
TRBV5-4,ASSRENTGELF
TRBV27,ASSQTSGSYEQY
TRBV13,ASSSSLGLAPGEQY
TRBV6-1,ASSESLAPTETQY
TRBV27,ASSLDRGQETQY
TRBV6-6,ASSPGRDDRETQY
TRBV28,ASSLEGQGGSYEQY
TRBV27,ASSSPLSPQEQF
TRBV19,ASSLPGPSSYNEQF
TRBV28,ASSLTSGSGETQY
TRBV28,ASSSGGSYEQY
TRBV5-4,ASSTGTGGEETQY
TRBV13,ASSPPENKETQY
TRBV14,ASSQDLGGITDTQY
TRBV28,ASRLGVTREVGRETQY
TRBV28,ASSSQGLAGVWRSYEQY